A selection of T cell receptor beta chains follows, all from one sample in a study of blood T cells in healthy people across ages. MiXCR, applied by TCRdb to the 5' RACE reads, yields one record per CDR3 protein. Of more than 900,000 distinct CDR3 sequences listed, roughly 28% are singletons. Separately, the same data were catalogued under a study of T cells of mothers and their children.

Sequencing was done on a sample of blood. The source of these receptors is a woman in her thirties or forties in good health. Each CDR3 is given with its conserved first and last residue. The D gene is left open where the match is weak. Not every row has a clone size; where given, it reads once, few, many or a size class.

v_gene: TRBV7-2; j_gene: TRBJ1-2; abundance: many; d_gene: .; CDR3nt: TGTGCCAGCAGCTTTCAAGGGGCCGGTTATGGCTACACCTTC; CDR3aa: CASSFQGAGYGYTF
v_gene: TRBV5-1; j_gene: TRBJ2-7; abundance: many; d_gene: TRBD1; CDR3nt: TGCGCCAGCAGCTTGGGGGACAGCTCCTACGAGCAGTACTTC; CDR3aa: CASSLGDSSYEQYF
v_gene: TRBV29-1; j_gene: TRBJ1-2; abundance: many; d_gene: .; CDR3nt: TGCAGCGTTCAGGGGTCTGCTAGCTATGGCTACACCTTC; CDR3aa: CSVQGSASYGYTF
v_gene: TRBV7-8; j_gene: TRBJ1-2; abundance: .; d_gene: .; CDR3nt: TGTGCCAGCAGCTTAGAAGATGGGCTTAACTATGGCTACACCTTC; CDR3aa: CASSLEDGLNYGYTF
v_gene: TRBV12-3/TRBV12-4; j_gene: TRBJ2-1; abundance: .; d_gene: .; CDR3nt: TGTGCCAGCAGTTTGGGCCTTATGGGTGAGCAGTTCTTC; CDR3aa: CASSLGLMGEQFF
v_gene: TRBV27; j_gene: TRBJ2-5; abundance: .; d_gene: .; CDR3nt: TGTGCCAGCAGTCCCGGGACAATCCTAGAGACCCAGTACTTC; CDR3aa: CASSPGTILETQYF
v_gene: TRBV20-1; j_gene: TRBJ1-2; abundance: .; d_gene: .; CDR3nt: TGCAGTGCTAGGGTATCAGGGTTTGGCTACACCTTC; CDR3aa: CSARVSGFGYTF
v_gene: TRBV7-9; j_gene: TRBJ2-7; abundance: many; d_gene: .; CDR3nt: TGTGCCAGCAGCACTTCAGGGAACTCCTACGAGCAGTACTTC; CDR3aa: CASSTSGNSYEQYF
v_gene: TRBV7-8; j_gene: TRBJ2-1; abundance: few; d_gene: .; CDR3nt: TGTGCCAGCAGACTAGAGGGGCGGGAGCAGTTCTTC; CDR3aa: CASRLEGREQFF
v_gene: TRBV2; j_gene: TRBJ2-5; abundance: few; d_gene: .; CDR3nt: TGTGCCAGCACCCAAGCGGGGACATCAGAGACCCAGTACTTC; CDR3aa: CASTQAGTSETQYF
v_gene: TRBV5-1; j_gene: TRBJ2-1; abundance: .; d_gene: .; CDR3nt: TGCGCCAGCAGCTTACTTACTCGGGACAACTACAATGAGCAGTTCTTC; CDR3aa: CASSLLTRDNYNEQFF
v_gene: TRBV7-3; j_gene: TRBJ2-5; abundance: .; d_gene: TRBD1; CDR3nt: TGTGCCAGCGGCCACGGACAGGGAGGAGAGACCCAGTACTTC; CDR3aa: CASGHGQGGETQYF
v_gene: TRBV20-1; j_gene: TRBJ1-4; abundance: few; d_gene: .; CDR3nt: TGCAGTGCTAGAGAGGGGGCGGAGGAAAAACTGTTTTTT; CDR3aa: CSAREGAEEKLFF
v_gene: TRBV12-3/TRBV12-4; j_gene: TRBJ1-1; abundance: few; d_gene: .; CDR3nt: TGTGCCGCAAAGCCCCGGTGGGGTGAAGCTTTCTTT; CDR3aa: CAAKPRWGEAFF
v_gene: TRBV12-3/TRBV12-4; j_gene: TRBJ1-2; abundance: .; d_gene: TRBD1; CDR3nt: TGTGCCAGCAGTATTGACAGGGCTAACTATGGCTACACCTTC; CDR3aa: CASSIDRANYGYTF
v_gene: TRBV24-1; j_gene: TRBJ2-7; abundance: many; d_gene: .; CDR3nt: TGTGCCACCGGGGTTTATGGCGAGCAGTACTTC; CDR3aa: CATGVYGEQYF
v_gene: TRBV28; j_gene: TRBJ2-5; abundance: .; d_gene: TRBD1; CDR3nt: TGTGCCGGCAGTTCCCCCGGACAGGGTAGAGAGACCCAGTACTTC; CDR3aa: CAGSSPGQGRETQYF
v_gene: TRBV21-1; j_gene: TRBJ2-5; abundance: .; d_gene: .; CDR3nt: TGTGCCAGCAGCAAAGGGGGCGTAGAGCAAGAGACCCAGTACTTC; CDR3aa: CASSKGGVEQETQYF
v_gene: TRBV5-1; j_gene: TRBJ2-2; abundance: few; d_gene: .; CDR3nt: TGCGCCAGCAGCTTGGGACAATTCGGCACCGGGGAGCTGTTTTTT; CDR3aa: CASSLGQFGTGELFF
v_gene: TRBV7-2; j_gene: TRBJ2-3; abundance: .; d_gene: TRBD1; CDR3nt: TGTGCCAGCAGACCCGACAGGGGGCGGACAGATACGCAGTATTTT; CDR3aa: CASRPDRGRTDTQYF
v_gene: TRBV20-1; j_gene: TRBJ2-5; abundance: .; d_gene: TRBD1; CDR3nt: TGCAGTGCTACGGACAGGGGAGAGACCCAGTACTTC; CDR3aa: CSATDRGETQYF
v_gene: TRBV5-1; j_gene: TRBJ1-1; abundance: .; d_gene: TRBD1; CDR3nt: TGCGCCAGCAGCCCCGTCCCGGGACAGGGGGTGCTGGCTGAAGCTTTCTTT; CDR3aa: CASSPVPGQGVLAEAFF
v_gene: TRBV7-2; j_gene: TRBJ2-7; abundance: .; d_gene: TRBD1; CDR3nt: TGTGCCAGCAGCCCCTCCGTGTGGGACAGTATCTACGGGCAGTACTTC; CDR3aa: CASSPSVWDSIYGQYF
v_gene: TRBV20-1; j_gene: TRBJ1-2; abundance: .; d_gene: .; CDR3nt: TGCAGTGCTCAACACTATGGCTACACCTTC; CDR3aa: CSAQHYGYTF